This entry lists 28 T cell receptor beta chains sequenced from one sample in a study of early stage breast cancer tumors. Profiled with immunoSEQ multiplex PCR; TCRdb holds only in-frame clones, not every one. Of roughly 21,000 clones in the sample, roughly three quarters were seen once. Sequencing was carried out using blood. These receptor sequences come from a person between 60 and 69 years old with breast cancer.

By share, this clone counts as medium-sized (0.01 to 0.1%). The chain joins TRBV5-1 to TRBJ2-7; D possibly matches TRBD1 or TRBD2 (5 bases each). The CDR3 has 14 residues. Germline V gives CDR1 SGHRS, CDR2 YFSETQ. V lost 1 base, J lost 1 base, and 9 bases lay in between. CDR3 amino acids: CASSLLGESYEQYF. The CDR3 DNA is TGCGCCAGCAGCTTGTTGGGGGAGTCCTACGAGCAGTACTTC.

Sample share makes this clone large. The CDR3 coding sequence is TGCGCCAGCAGCCAAGATTCCTCCGGGTTTTCCTACGAGCAGTACTTC. Its translation is CASSQDSSGFSYEQYF. The chain recombines TRBV4-1 with TRBJ2-7; D uncertain. The CDR3 is 16 residues long. V lost 0 bases to trimming and J lost 1 base, with 13 bases between them. The germline CDR1 and CDR2 sequences are MGHRA and YSYEKL.

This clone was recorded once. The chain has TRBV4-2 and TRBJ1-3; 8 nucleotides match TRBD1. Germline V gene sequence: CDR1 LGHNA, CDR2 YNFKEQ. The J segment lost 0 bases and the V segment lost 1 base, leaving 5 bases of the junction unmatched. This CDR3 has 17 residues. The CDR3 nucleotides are TGTGCCAGCAGCCAAGCAACAGGGGGATTCTCTGGAAACACCATATATTTT. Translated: CASSQATGGFSGNTIYF.

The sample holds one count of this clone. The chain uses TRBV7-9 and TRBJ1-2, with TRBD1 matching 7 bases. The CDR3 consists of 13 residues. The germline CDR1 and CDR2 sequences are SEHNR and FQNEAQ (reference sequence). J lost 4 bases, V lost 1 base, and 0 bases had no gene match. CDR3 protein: CASSLGTGYGYTF. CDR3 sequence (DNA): TGTGCCAGCAGCTTAGGGACAGGCTATGGCTACACCTTC. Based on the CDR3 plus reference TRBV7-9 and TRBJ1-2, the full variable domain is DTGVSQNPRHKITKRGQNVTFRCDPISEHNRLYWYRQTLGQGPEFLTYFQNEAQLEKSRLLSDRFSAERPKGSFSTLEIQRTEQGDSAMYLCASSLGTGYGYTFGSGTRLTVV.

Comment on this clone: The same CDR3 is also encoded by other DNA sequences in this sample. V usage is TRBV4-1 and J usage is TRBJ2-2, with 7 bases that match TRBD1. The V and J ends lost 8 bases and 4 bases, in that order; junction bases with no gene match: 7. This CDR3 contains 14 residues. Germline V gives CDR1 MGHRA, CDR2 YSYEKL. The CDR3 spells CASSRDRATGELFF. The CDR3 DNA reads TGCGCCAGCTCAAGAGACAGGGCCACCGGGGAGCTGTTTTTT.

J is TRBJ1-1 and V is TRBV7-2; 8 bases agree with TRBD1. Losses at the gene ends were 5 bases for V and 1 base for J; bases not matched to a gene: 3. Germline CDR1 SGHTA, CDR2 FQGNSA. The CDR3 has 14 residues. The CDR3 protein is CASSQGQANTEAFF. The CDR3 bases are TGTGCCAGCAGCCAGGGACAGGCGAACACTGAAGCTTTCTTT.

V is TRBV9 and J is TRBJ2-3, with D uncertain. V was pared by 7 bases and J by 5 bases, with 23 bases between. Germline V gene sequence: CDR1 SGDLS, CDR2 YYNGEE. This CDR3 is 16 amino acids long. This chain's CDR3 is CASASLQAPDGDTQYF. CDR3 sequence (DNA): TGTGCCAGCGCCTCCCTCCAGGCTCCCGATGGAGATACGCAGTATTTT.

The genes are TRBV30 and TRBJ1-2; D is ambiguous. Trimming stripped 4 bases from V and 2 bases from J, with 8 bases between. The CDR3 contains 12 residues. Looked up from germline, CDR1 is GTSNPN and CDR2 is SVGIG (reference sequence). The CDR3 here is CAWKNLNYGYTF. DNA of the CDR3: TGTGCCTGGAAGAATCTGAACTATGGCTACACCTTC.

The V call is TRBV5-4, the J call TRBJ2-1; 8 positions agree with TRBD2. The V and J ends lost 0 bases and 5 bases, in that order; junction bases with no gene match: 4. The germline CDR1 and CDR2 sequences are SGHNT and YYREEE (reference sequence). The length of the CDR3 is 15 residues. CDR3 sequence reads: CASSLGSGGDNEQFF. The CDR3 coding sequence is TGTGCCAGCAGCTTGGGATCGGGGGGGGACAATGAGCAGTTCTTC. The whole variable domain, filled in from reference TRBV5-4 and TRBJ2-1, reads ETGVTQSPTHLIKTRGQQVTLRCSSQSGHNTVSWYQQALGQGPQFIFQYYREEENGRGNFPPRFSGLQFPNYSSELNVNALELDDSALYLCASSLGSGGDNEQFFGPGTRLTVL.

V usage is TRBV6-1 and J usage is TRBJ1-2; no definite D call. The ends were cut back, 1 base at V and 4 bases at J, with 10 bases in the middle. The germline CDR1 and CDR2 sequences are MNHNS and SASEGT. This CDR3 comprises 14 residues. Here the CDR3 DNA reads TGTGCCAGCAGTGAAGGGGGTTTGCGCTATGGCTACACCTTC. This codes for CASSEGGLRYGYTF.

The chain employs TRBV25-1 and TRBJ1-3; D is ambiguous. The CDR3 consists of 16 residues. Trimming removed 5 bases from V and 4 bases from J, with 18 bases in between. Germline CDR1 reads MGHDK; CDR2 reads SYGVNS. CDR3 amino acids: CASSRISAGRGNTIYF. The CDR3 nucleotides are TGTGCCAGCAGTCGAATATCCGCAGGAAGGGGAAACACCATATATTTT.

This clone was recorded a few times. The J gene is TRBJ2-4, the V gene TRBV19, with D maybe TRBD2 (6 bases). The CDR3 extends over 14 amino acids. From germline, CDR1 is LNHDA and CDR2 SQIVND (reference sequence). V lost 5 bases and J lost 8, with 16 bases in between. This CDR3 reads CASSPRTTVDIQYF. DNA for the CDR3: TGTGCCAGTAGTCCCAGGACTACTGTGGACATTCAGTACTTC.

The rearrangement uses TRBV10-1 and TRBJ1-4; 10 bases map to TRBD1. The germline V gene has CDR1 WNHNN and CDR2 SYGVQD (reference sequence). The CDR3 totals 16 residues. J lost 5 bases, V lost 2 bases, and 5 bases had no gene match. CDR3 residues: CASSERQGALNEKLFF. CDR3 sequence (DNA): TGCGCCAGCAGTGAGCGACAGGGGGCTTTGAATGAAAAACTGTTTTTT.

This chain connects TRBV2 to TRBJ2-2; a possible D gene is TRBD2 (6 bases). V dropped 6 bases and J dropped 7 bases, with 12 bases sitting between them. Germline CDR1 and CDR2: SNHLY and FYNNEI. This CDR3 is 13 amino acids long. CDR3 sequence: CASSPVADGELFF. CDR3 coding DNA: TGTGCCAGCAGCCCCGTAGCGGACGGGGAGCTGTTTTTT.

The CDR3 coding sequence is TGTGCCAGCAGTTACTCGGGGGGCGCAACCGGGGAGCTGTTTTTT. This codes for CASSYSGGATGELFF. The chain has TRBV6-5 and TRBJ2-2; D tentatively fits TRBD1 or TRBD2 (6 bases each). The V gene's germline CDR1 is MNHEY and CDR2 SVGAGI. The germline V and J ends were trimmed by 0 bases and 5 bases, with 10 bases remaining between them. The CDR3 contains 15 residues.

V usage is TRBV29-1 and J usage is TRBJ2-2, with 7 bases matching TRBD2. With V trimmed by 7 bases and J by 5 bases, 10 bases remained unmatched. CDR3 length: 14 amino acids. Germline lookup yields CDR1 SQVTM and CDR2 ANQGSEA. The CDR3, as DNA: TGCAGCGCACGTGAGGGAGGGCAGACCGGGGAGCTGTTTTTT. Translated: CSAREGGQTGELFF.

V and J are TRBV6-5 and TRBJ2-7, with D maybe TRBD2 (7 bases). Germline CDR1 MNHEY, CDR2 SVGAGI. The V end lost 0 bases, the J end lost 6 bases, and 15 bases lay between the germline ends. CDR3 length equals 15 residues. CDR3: CASSYSAEGGGEQYF. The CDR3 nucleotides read TGTGCCAGCAGTTACTCGGCGGAGGGGGGGGGCGAGCAGTACTTC.

CDR3 region: CASSERQGYGYTF. In DNA, the CDR3 is TGTGCCAGCAGTGAACGGCAGGGATATGGCTACACCTTC. The genes are TRBV6-1 and TRBJ1-2; D perhaps matches TRBD1 (5 bases). The V and J ends lost 2 bases and 5 bases respectively, with 9 bases between them. The germline V gene has CDR1 MNHNS and CDR2 SASEGT. This CDR3 spans 13 amino acids.

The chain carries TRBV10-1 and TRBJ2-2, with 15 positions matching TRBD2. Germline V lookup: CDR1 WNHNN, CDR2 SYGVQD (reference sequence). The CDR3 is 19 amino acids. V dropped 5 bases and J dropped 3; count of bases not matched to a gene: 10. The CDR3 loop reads CASSSPGLAGGRDTGELFF. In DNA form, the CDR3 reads TGCGCCAGCAGTTCTCCGGGACTAGCGGGGGGCAGGGACACCGGGGAGCTGTTTTTT.

CDR3 sequence reads: CASSLAGALETQYF. For the CDR3, the DNA is TGTGCCAGCAGTTTAGCGGGAGCTCTTGAGACCCAGTACTTC. This chain connects TRBV6-6 to TRBJ2-5, with 9 bases identical to TRBD2. The CDR3 loop spans 14 amino acids. The germline gives CDR1 MNHNY, CDR2 SVGAGI (reference sequence). J lost 5 bases, V lost 4 bases, and 5 bases had no gene match.

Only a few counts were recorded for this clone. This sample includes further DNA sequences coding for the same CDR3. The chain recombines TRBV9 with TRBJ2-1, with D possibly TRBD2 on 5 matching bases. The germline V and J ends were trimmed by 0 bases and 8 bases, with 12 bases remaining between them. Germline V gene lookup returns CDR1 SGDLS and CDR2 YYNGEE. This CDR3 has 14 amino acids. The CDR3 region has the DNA TGTGCCAGCAGCGTAGACCGACTGGAGGATGAGCAGTTCTTC. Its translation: CASSVDRLEDEQFF.

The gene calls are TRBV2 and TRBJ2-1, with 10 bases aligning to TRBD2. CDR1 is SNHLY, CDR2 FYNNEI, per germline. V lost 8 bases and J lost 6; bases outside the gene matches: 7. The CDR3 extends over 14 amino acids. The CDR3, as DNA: TGTGCCAGCCGAGCGGGGGGGCCAACCAATGAGCAGTTCTTC. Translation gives CASRAGGPTNEQFF.

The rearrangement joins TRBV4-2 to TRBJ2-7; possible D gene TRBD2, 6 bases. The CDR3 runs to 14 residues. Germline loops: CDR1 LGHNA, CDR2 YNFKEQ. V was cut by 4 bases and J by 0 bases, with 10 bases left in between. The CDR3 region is CASSLAVSSYEQYF. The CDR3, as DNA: TGTGCCAGCAGCCTAGCGGTGAGCTCCTACGAGCAGTACTTC.

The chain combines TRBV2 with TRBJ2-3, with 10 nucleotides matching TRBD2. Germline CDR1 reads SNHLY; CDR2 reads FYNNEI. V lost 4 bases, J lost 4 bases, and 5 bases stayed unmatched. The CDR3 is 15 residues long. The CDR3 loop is CASSGLAGGADTQYF. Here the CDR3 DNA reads TGTGCCAGCAGTGGGTTAGCGGGGGGTGCAGATACGCAGTATTTT.

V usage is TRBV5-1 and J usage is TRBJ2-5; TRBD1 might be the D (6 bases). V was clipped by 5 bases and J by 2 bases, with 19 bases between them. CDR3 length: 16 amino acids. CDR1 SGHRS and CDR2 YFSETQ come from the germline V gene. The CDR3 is CASRPQTTGPQETQYF. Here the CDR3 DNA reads TGCGCCAGCAGGCCTCAAACCACAGGGCCTCAAGAGACCCAGTACTTC.

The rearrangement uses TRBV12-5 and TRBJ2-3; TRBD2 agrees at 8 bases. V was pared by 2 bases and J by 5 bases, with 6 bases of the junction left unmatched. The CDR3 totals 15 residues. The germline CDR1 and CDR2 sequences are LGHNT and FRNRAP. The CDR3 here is CASGLTRGGGDTQYF. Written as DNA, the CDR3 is TGTGCTAGTGGTTTGACCCGGGGGGGCGGAGATACGCAGTATTTT.

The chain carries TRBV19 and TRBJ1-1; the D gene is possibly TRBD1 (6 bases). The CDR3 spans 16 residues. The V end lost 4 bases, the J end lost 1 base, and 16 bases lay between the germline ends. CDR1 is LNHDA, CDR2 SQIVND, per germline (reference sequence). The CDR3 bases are TGTGCCAGTAGTACGAAGGGGGGGAGGACGAACACTGAAGCTTTCTTT. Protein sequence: CASSTKGGRTNTEAFF.

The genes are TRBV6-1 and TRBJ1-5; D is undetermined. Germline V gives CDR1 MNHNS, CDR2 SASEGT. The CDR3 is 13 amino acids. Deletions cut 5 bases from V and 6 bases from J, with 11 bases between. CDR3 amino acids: CASSIRRGQPQHF. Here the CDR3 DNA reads TGTGCCAGCAGTATCCGGCGGGGTCAGCCCCAGCATTTT.